Following are 27 T cell receptor beta chains from one sample sequenced in a study of early T cells in non-severe SARS-CoV-2 infection (dated by TCRdb to the early 2020s). Library preparation was by 5' RACE. For sequencing, a NextSeq 500 was employed. TCRdb redid the processing of the public reads, applying fastp at Q25 and MiXCR, and retained in-frame beta chains. Every distinct CDR3 protein forms one entry, paired with its most common genes and DNA. The sample has roughly 27,000 distinct CDR3 sequences on record, about 9.5% of them singletons. Roughly an eighth of the sample comes from the top ten. The sequenced sample consisted of whole blood. All receptors derive from an adult who was a healthcare worker with PCR-confirmed SARS-CoV-2 infection or an uninfected control (not recorded which).

The V call is TRBV5-1, the J call TRBJ2-3, with D perhaps matching TRBD2 (7 bases). The CDR3 loop spans 16 amino acids. The germline gives CDR1 SGHRS, CDR2 YFSETQ. Trimming pared 6 bases from V and 1 base from J, leaving 18 bases between. The CDR3 bases are TGCGCCAGCACCCTAGGTGGGGGGGCGGGCACAGATACGCAGTATTTT. Its protein is CASTLGGGAGTDTQYF.

The sample holds many counts of this clonotype. The V gene is TRBV27, the J gene TRBJ1-2, with a possible D match to TRBD1 (6 bases). The CDR3 is 14 amino acids. Germline CDR1 and CDR2: MNHEY and SMNVEV (reference sequence). V shed 6 bases and J shed 3 bases, with 14 bases lying between them. The DNA of the CDR3 is TGTGCCAGCAGACCCCTTTCAGGGGACTATGGCTACACCTTC. This translates into CASRPLSGDYGYTF.

This clonotype was seen a few times. The V gene is TRBV5-4, the J gene TRBJ1-1, with 8 bases that match TRBD1. The CDR3 is made up of 14 amino acids. The trim removed 4 bases at V and 7 bases at J, leaving 9 bases unmatched. CDR1 and CDR2 from the germline V gene are SGHNT and YYREEE (reference sequence). The CDR3 loop is CASSTRTGRGEAFF. DNA of the CDR3: TGTGCCAGCAGCACCCGGACAGGGCGGGGTGAAGCTTTCTTT.

The sample holds a few counts of this clonotype. This CDR3 reads CSASLAGGRAQYF. CDR3 DNA: TGCAGTGCTAGTTTAGCGGGGGGCCGGGCGCAGTATTTT. The V call is TRBV20-1, the J call TRBJ2-3, with TRBD2 matching 10 bases. The CDR3 is made up of 13 amino acids. Germline V gene lookup returns CDR1 DFQATT and CDR2 SNEGSKA (reference sequence). The V segment lost 3 bases and the J segment 10 bases; nucleotides outside the gene matches: 7.

The rearrangement uses TRBV5-4 and TRBJ2-5; 7 nucleotides agree with TRBD1. This CDR3 is built from 14 residues. Germline CDR1 SGHNT, CDR2 YYREEE (reference sequence). Unmatched junction bases numbered 8, after V lost 6 bases and J lost 3 bases. The CDR3 DNA sequence: TGTGCCAGCACTCACCGACAGGGAGAAGAGACCCAGTACTTC. This codes for CASTHRQGEETQYF.

This clonotype was recorded a few times. This rearrangement joins TRBV11-1 to TRBJ1-1; the D gene is possibly TRBD1 (6 bases). The germline V and J ends were trimmed by 8 bases and 6 bases, with 19 bases remaining between them. The CDR3 sequence is 14 residues long. The germline V gene encodes CDR1 SGHAT and CDR2 FQDESV (reference sequence). DNA of the CDR3: TGTGCCAGCTCTCCCACAGGGATGATCGCTGAAGCTTTCTTT. Amino acid sequence: CASSPTGMIAEAFF.

This clonotype was picked up a small number of times. DNA for the CDR3: TGTGCCAGCAGCTTACTCAGTGGGGGGCAAGAGACCCAGTACTTC. Its protein product is CASSLLSGGQETQYF. The chain recombines TRBV7-9 with TRBJ2-5; D might be TRBD2 (6 bases). Trimming removed 2 bases from V and 2 bases from J, with 12 bases in between. Germline assignment: CDR1 SEHNR and CDR2 FQNEAQ (reference sequence). The CDR3 loop spans 15 amino acids. The full variable domain, in which reference TRBV7-9 and TRBJ2-5 provide the parts outside the CDR3, is DTGVSQNPRHKITKRGQNVTFRCDPISEHNRLYWYRQTLGQGPEFLTYFQNEAQLEKSRLLSDRFSAERPKGSFSTLEIQRTEQGDSAMYLCASSLLSGGQETQYFGPGTRLLVL.

This clonotype appeared a few times. V gene TRBV29-1 combines with J gene TRBJ2-7, with 7 bases fitting TRBD2. Trimming cost V 7 bases and J 6 bases; bases outside gene matches: 15. Germline V gene sequence: CDR1 SQVTM, CDR2 ANQGSEA. This CDR3 comprises 14 residues. The CDR3 protein is CSASVAGVVGEQYF. The CDR3 DNA reads TGCAGCGCCTCGGTTGCGGGGGTAGTGGGCGAGCAGTACTTC.

This clonotype was detected many times. The V call is TRBV12-3 or TRBV12-4, the J call TRBJ2-6; D gene uncertain. The CDR3 loop spans 15 amino acids. The V end was cut by 4 bases, the J end by 2 bases, with 9 bases between. The CDR3 DNA is TGTGCCAGCAGTTCCAGTGGGCCTGGGGCCAACGTCCTGACTTTC. Its translation is CASSSSGPGANVLTF.

This clonotype was seen ten or more times. This rearrangement joins TRBV27 to TRBJ2-5; D unclear. Between the trimmed V and J ends, which lost 5 bases and 1 base, there was a span of 11 bases. The CDR3 runs to 14 residues. CDR1 and CDR2 (germline): MNHEY, SMNVEV (reference sequence). Written as DNA, the CDR3 is TGTGCCAGCAGTCCCCTCGGCAGCCAAGAGACCCAGTACTTC. Translating it yields CASSPLGSQETQYF.

This clonotype was counted ten times or more. CDR3 in amino acids: CSRGGANVLTF. The CDR3 DNA is TGCAGCCGAGGTGGGGCCAACGTCCTGACTTTC. This chain uses TRBV29-1 with TRBJ2-6; D ambiguous. The CDR3 runs to 11 residues. V lost 8 bases to trimming and J lost 3 bases, with 5 bases between them. In germline, CDR1 is SQVTM, CDR2 ANQGSEA.

There are many counts of this clonotype. The chain couples TRBV6-5 to TRBJ1-2; TRBD1 matches at 7 bases. J lost 4 bases, V lost 5 bases, and 1 base had no gene match. The germline V gene has CDR1 MNHEY and CDR2 SVGAGI. The CDR3 has 12 amino acids. The CDR3: CASSRDSYGYTF. Written as DNA, the CDR3 is TGTGCCAGCAGTCGGGACAGCTATGGCTACACCTTC.

Many counts were recorded for this clonotype. The V call is TRBV3-1, the J call TRBJ1-1, with D possibly being TRBD1 (5 bases). With 2 bases removed from V and 11 bases from J, the gap between germline ends came to 12 bases. Germline CDR1 and CDR2: LGHDT and YNNKEL (reference sequence). The CDR3 consists of 12 residues. Written as DNA, the CDR3 is TGTGCCAGCAGCCAATCTAGAGGGGAGGCTTTCTTT. Protein: CASSQSRGEAFF.

CDR3 DNA: TGTGCCAGCAGCTTGAGCTCCAGGGGGGTGGAGACCCAGTACTTC. As protein: CASSLSSRGVETQYF. The V and J genes are TRBV5-4 and TRBJ2-5, with TRBD1 as a possible D gene (7 bases). Trimming removed 1 base from V and 5 bases from J, with 15 bases in between. Germline lookup yields CDR1 SGHNT and CDR2 YYREEE (reference sequence). The CDR3 covers 15 residues.

This clonotype was counted ten times or more. This chain connects TRBV5-1 to TRBJ2-5, with TRBD1 identical over 7 bases. J was trimmed by 2 bases and V by 4 bases; bases with no gene match: 11. CDR1 is SGHRS, CDR2 YFSETQ, per germline. The CDR3 has 16 residues. The CDR3 DNA sequence: TGCGCCAGCAGCGGCCTAGGAGGACAGGATCAAGAGACCCAGTACTTC. It codes for CASSGLGGQDQETQYF.

Worth noting for this clonotype: Being one base from a much bigger clone, this may be a read error. DNA for the CDR3: TGTGCCAGTAGTATTGCCGGGACAGGGAACTGTGGCTACACCTTC. Encoded protein: CASSIAGTGNCGYTF. V and J are TRBV19 and TRBJ1-2; TRBD1 agrees at 9 bases. Per germline, CDR1 LNHDA and CDR2 SQIVND (reference sequence). The CDR3 has 15 amino acids. Full variable domain (missing parts from reference TRBV19 and TRBJ1-2): DGGITQSPKYLFRKEGQNVTLSCEQNLNHDAMYWYRQDPGQGLRLIYYSQIVNDFQKGDIAEGYSVSREKKESFPLTVTSAQKNPTAFYLCASSIAGTGNCGYTFGSGTRLTVV.

The chain links TRBV29-1 to TRBJ2-7, with TRBD1 matching over 11 bases. The CDR3 is 16 residues long. CDR1 and CDR2 (germline): SQVTM, ANQGSEA. The J segment lost 4 bases and the V segment lost 3 bases, leaving 11 bases of the junction unmatched. Here the CDR3 DNA reads TGCAGCGTTGATTCAGGACAGGGGGCGATCATTTACGAGCAGTACTTC. Residues: CSVDSGQGAIIYEQYF.

Ten or more counts support this clonotype. The chain uses TRBV5-5 and TRBJ2-7; D not resolved. Germline values: CDR1 SGHKS, CDR2 YYEKEE (reference sequence). The CDR3 runs to 12 residues. V lost 2 bases to trimming and J lost 3 bases, with 6 bases between them. CDR3 DNA sequence: TGTGCCAGCAGCTTACAAGTCTACGAGCAGTACTTC. Its protein is CASSLQVYEQYF.

Ten or more counts support this clonotype. The DNA of the CDR3 is TGTGCCAGCAGCGCGGGACAGGGGACCGGGGAGCTGTTTTTT. Its protein product is CASSAGQGTGELFF. The V gene is TRBV11-2, the J gene TRBJ2-2, with 10 positions matching TRBD1. V trimming: 5 bases; J trimming: 5 bases; junction bases outside the gene matches: 2. The CDR3 sequence is 14 residues long. Germline V gene lookup returns CDR1 SGHAT and CDR2 FQNNGV.

This clonotype was counted many times. The chain has TRBV18 and TRBJ2-3, with 14 bases that match TRBD2. The ends lost 1 base at V and 5 bases at J; junction bases unmatched: 5. This CDR3 has 17 residues. Germline V CDR1 and CDR2: KGHSH, LQKENI. The CDR3 is CASSPRTSGGSGDTQYF. The CDR3 DNA sequence: TGTGCCAGCTCACCACGGACTAGCGGGGGGTCAGGAGATACGCAGTATTTT.

This rearrangement joins TRBV5-1 to TRBJ1-1; 7 nucleotides match TRBD1. Trimming took 3 bases from V and 4 from J; bases not matched to a gene: 3. Germline V gives CDR1 SGHRS, CDR2 YFSETQ. The CDR3 runs to 13 residues. The DNA for the CDR3 is TGCGCCAGCAGCTCGGGACAGTCCACTGAAGCTTTCTTT. Translation gives CASSSGQSTEAFF.

This clonotype was picked up many times. The V and J genes are TRBV5-1 and TRBJ2-3; 9 bases fit TRBD1. This CDR3 has 16 residues. The V and J ends lost 3 bases and 6 bases, in that order; junction bases with no gene match: 11. CDR1 is SGHRS and CDR2 is YFSETQ in the germline V gene. The CDR3 sequence: CASSWRGQGGRDTQYF. The CDR3 DNA reads TGCGCCAGCAGCTGGAGGGGACAGGGTGGTCGGGATACGCAGTATTTT.

This clonotype was seen ten or more times. This chain joins TRBV20-1 and TRBJ1-2; 8 nucleotides match TRBD1. The CDR3 consists of 14 residues. V shed 0 bases and J 7 bases; nucleotides not matched to a gene: 7. Germline CDR1 DFQATT, CDR2 SNEGSKA (reference sequence). CDR3 bases: TGCAGTGCTAGAGATCTGCAGGGGGCAAGTGGCTACACCTTC. Protein product: CSARDLQGASGYTF.

The CDR3 loop is CAISDTKRGRSTDTQYF. The DNA of the CDR3 is TGTGCCATCAGTGATACCAAACGGGGACGTAGCACAGATACGCAGTATTTT. V usage is TRBV10-3 and J usage is TRBJ2-3; D may match TRBD1 or TRBD2 (5 bases each). Germline V gene sequence: CDR1 ENHRY, CDR2 SYGVKD. With 3 bases removed from V and 0 bases from J, the gap between germline ends came to 16 bases. This CDR3 spans 17 amino acids.

This clonotype is categorized as medium-sized. The genes are TRBV7-9 and TRBJ1-2; D may be TRBD1 (5 bases). Per germline, CDR1 SEHNR and CDR2 FQNEAQ (reference sequence). This CDR3 contains 12 residues. This CDR3 is CATGGERYGYTF. The CDR3 nucleotides read TGTGCAACGGGGGGGGAGCGCTATGGCTACACCTTC.

About this clonotype itself: This may come from a read error, since a much larger clone is one base off. V gene TRBV2 combines with J gene TRBJ1-2; tentative D call: TRBD1 (5 bases). This CDR3 region has 14 residues. The V and J ends lost 8 bases and 4 bases respectively, with 17 bases between them. Germline CDR1 reads SNHLY; CDR2 reads FYNNEI. For the CDR3, the DNA is TGTGCCAGCGTCCGTTCGGACACAAGCTATGGCTACACCTTC. Its translation is CASVRSDTSYGYTF.

Ten or more counts support this clonotype. This rearrangement joins TRBV11-2 to TRBJ1-5; tentatively, D is TRBD1 (5 bases). Trimming stripped 0 bases from V and 1 base from J, with 7 bases between. The germline CDR1 and CDR2 sequences are SGHAT and FQNNGV. The CDR3 consists of 15 residues. CDR3 loop: CASSLDGGSNQPQHF. CDR3 DNA: TGTGCCAGCAGCTTAGATGGGGGGAGCAATCAGCCCCAGCATTTT. The full variable domain, its missing parts supplied by reference TRBV11-2 and TRBJ1-5, is EAGVAQSPRYKIIEKRQSVAFWCNPISGHATLYWYQQILGQGPKLLIQFQNNGVVDDSQLPKDRFSAERLKGVDSTLKIQPAKLEDSAVYLCASSLDGGSNQPQHFGDGTRLSIL.